This TCR beta chain was observed in a study of Ad26.COV2.S vaccination and SARS-CoV-2 variants. Study in general: Donor allocation was to the COV1001 Ad26.COV2.S trial arm. Ad26.COV2.S shots went into the muscle once or twice, 56 days apart.

Using immunoSEQ multiplex PCR, the repertoire was profiled, and TCRdb retains in-frame clones only, with some absent. The profile covers approximately 410,000 clones, with 80% to 95% appearing a single time and 1.5% to 2% taken by the ten largest. Trimming took 3 bases from V and 0 from J, leaving 11 bases between them. Germline lookup yields CDR1 MDHEN and CDR2 SYDVKM. The CDR3 consists of 16 residues. Documented treatment: roughly 18 received Ad26.COV2.S at low or high dose, single or two shots; five or six received placebo; per-sample allocation not given. On day 63 after the first injection, vaccine and placebo recipients gave samples. It was an adult aged 18-55 years in Boston who was the donor.

The V gene is TRBV28, the J gene TRBJ2-2, with unresolved D. The sample was peripheral blood, taken in a trial of Ad26.COV2.S vaccine versus placebo. The receptor was derived from a person between 18 and 59 years old who received the Ad26.COV2.S COVID-19 vaccine or a placebo. The CDR3 loop is CASSLFVSTNTGELFF. The DNA of the CDR3 is TGTGCCAGCAGTTTGTTCGTCTCGACGAACACCGGGGAGCTGTTTTTT.